The 32 T cell receptor beta chains below all came from one sample that was sequenced in a study of T cells in Graves' hyperthyroidism and ophthalmopathy. RNA transcripts served as the template for amplifying TCR beta CDR3 regions. TCR CDR3 underwent first-round RT-PCR with the HTBI primer set. TCRdb called the multiplex PCR reads again in MiXCR, with one record for every CDR3 protein. The sample lists roughly 570,000 distinct CDR3 sequences, around 45% occurring once. The sample taken for sequencing was peripheral blood or thyroid tissue (not recorded which). The receptors were gathered from an adult woman with Graves' disease, either hyperthyroidism or ophthalmopathy (not recorded which).

The J gene is TRBJ1-2, the V gene TRBV24-1, with a weak D call TRBD1 (6 bases). The length of the CDR3 is 16 residues. Trimming cost V 9 bases and J 8 bases, with 27 bases left between them. Germline CDR1 reads KGHDR; CDR2 reads SFDVKD. CDR3 in DNA: TGTGCCACCGGGTACGGATCGGGCGGGGGGCATAACGGCTACACCTTC. Its translation: CATGYGSGGGHNGYTF.

Many counts were recorded for this clonotype. This chain uses TRBV11-3 with TRBJ2-2; D not certain. V was pared by 0 bases and J by 6 bases, with 8 bases between. The germline CDR1 and CDR2 sequences are SGHNT and YENEEA. The CDR3 length is 14 residues. CDR3 nucleotides: TGTGCCAGCAGCTTAGATCTAGGGTCCGGGGAGCTGTTTTTT. This codes for CASSLDLGSGELFF.

This rearrangement joins TRBV19 to TRBJ2-5, with 10 bases fitting TRBD1. Unmatched junction bases numbered 10, after V lost 0 bases and J lost 9 bases. This CDR3 has 16 amino acids. CDR1 and CDR2 from the germline V gene are LNHDA and SQIVND (reference sequence). CDR3 nucleotides: TGTGCCAGTAGTATAGATTGGGGGACAGGGGATCAGCCCCAGTACTTC. It translates to CASSIDWGTGDQPQYF.

This clonotype was detected ten times or more. This sequence joins TRBV12-3 or TRBV12-4 and TRBJ1-5, with TRBD1 matching over 7 bases. The ends lost 5 bases at V and 6 bases at J; junction bases unmatched: 10. The CDR3 has 15 amino acids. The CDR3 reads CASSRQEGAIQPQHF. In DNA, the CDR3 is TGTGCCAGCAGTCGACAGGAGGGGGCGATTCAGCCCCAGCATTTT.

The rearrangement joins TRBV20-1 to TRBJ1-2; D is possibly TRBD1 (5 bases). Germline loops: CDR1 DFQATT, CDR2 SNEGSKA (reference sequence). This CDR3 comprises 14 residues. The V end lost 6 bases, the J end lost 0 bases, and 14 bases lay between the germline ends. Here the CDR3 reads CSANRDGANYGYTF. CDR3 bases: TGCAGTGCCAACCGGGACGGAGCTAACTATGGCTACACCTTC.

This clonotype has at least ten counts. This chain links TRBV9 with TRBJ1-1, with 10 bases lining up with TRBD1. Trimming removed 4 bases from V and 3 bases from J; junction bases left unmatched: 12. The germline CDR1 and CDR2 sequences are SGDLS and YYNGEE. The CDR3 sequence is 17 residues long. CDR3 nucleotides: TGTGCCAGCAGCTCTCGAAGGGACAGGGGTAGGGACACTGAAGCTTTCTTT. Its protein is CASSSRRDRGRDTEAFF. Together with reference TRBV9 and TRBJ1-1, the CDR3 gives the full variable domain: DSGVTQTPKHLITATGQRVTLRCSPRSGDLSVYWYQQSLDQGLQFLIQYYNGEERAKGNILERFSAQQFPDLHSELNLSSLELGDSALYFCASSSRRDRGRDTEAFFGQGTRLTVV.

V usage is TRBV7-3 and J usage is TRBJ2-1; 11 nucleotides line up with TRBD1. The CDR3 loop spans 15 amino acids. V lost 1 base, J lost 8 bases, and 4 bases stayed unmatched. Germline V gene sequence: CDR1 SGHTA, CDR2 FQGTGA. CDR3 sequence (DNA): TGTGCCAGCAGCTTAAGGACAGGGGGCGGCGATGAGCAGTTCTTC. Amino acids: CASSLRTGGGDEQFF.

This sequence joins TRBV29-1 and TRBJ2-7; TRBD1 matches 10 bases. This CDR3 region has 13 residues. Per germline, CDR1 SQVTM and CDR2 ANQGSEA. CDR3: CSFPGQGFYEQYF. In nucleotides, the CDR3 is TGCAGTTTTCCGGGACAGGGGTTCTACGAGCAGTACTTC.

This clonotype occurred many times. The rearrangement uses TRBV5-5 and TRBJ1-2; 10 bases are shared with TRBD1. The ends lost 3 bases at V and 2 bases at J; junction bases unmatched: 13. The CDR3 has 18 amino acids. Germline V lookup: CDR1 SGHKS, CDR2 YYEKEE (reference sequence). The CDR3 sequence is CASSSSAGQGNINYGYTF. CDR3 DNA: TGTGCCAGCAGCTCGTCGGCGGGACAGGGGAATATCAACTATGGCTACACCTTC. The whole variable domain, filled in from reference TRBV5-5 and TRBJ1-2, reads DAGVTQSPTHLIKTRGQQVTLRCSPISGHKSVSWYQQVLGQGPQFIFQYYEKEERGRGNFPDRFSARQFPNYSSELNVNALLLGDSALYLCASSSSAGQGNINYGYTFGSGTRLTVV.

This clonotype was observed at least ten times. The chain couples TRBV7-9 to TRBJ1-2, with 7 nucleotides matching TRBD1. The CDR3 consists of 15 residues. V shed 5 bases, J shed 2 bases, and the junction held 8 bases outside the gene matches. The germline gives CDR1 SEHNR, CDR2 FQNEAQ (reference sequence). The chain's CDR3 is CASSPGQASNYGYTF. DNA of the CDR3: TGTGCCAGCAGCCCCGGACAGGCTTCCAACTATGGCTACACCTTC. The full variable domain, with the rest looked up from reference TRBV7-9 and TRBJ1-2, is DTGVSQNPRHKITKRGQNVTFRCDPISEHNRLYWYRQTLGQGPEFLTYFQNEAQLEKSRLLSDRFSAERPKGSFSTLEIQRTEQGDSAMYLCASSPGQASNYGYTFGSGTRLTVV.

V is TRBV19 and J is TRBJ1-5; 9 nucleotides line up with TRBD1. Germline CDR1 is LNHDA and CDR2 is SQIVND (reference sequence). This CDR3 has 16 residues. The V segment lost 4 bases and the J segment 4 bases; nucleotides outside the gene matches: 8. This CDR3 is CASSTGTGIWNQPQHF. CDR3 in DNA: TGTGCCAGTAGTACTGGGACAGGGATATGGAATCAGCCCCAGCATTTT.

The chain is built from TRBV3-1 and TRBJ2-5; D is perhaps TRBD2 (6 bases). Germline CDR1 reads LGHDT; CDR2 reads YNNKEL (reference sequence). V lost 0 bases and J 9 bases, leaving 14 bases between the germline ends. The CDR3 covers 14 residues. Written as DNA, the CDR3 is TGTGCCAGCAGCCAAGATAGGGACTTCGGGGCCCAGTACTTC. Encoded protein: CASSQDRDFGAQYF.

This clonotype was recorded many times. The J gene is TRBJ1-3, the V gene TRBV7-9; possibly TRBD1 for D (6 bases). Deletions cut 5 bases from V and 6 bases from J, with 17 bases between. CDR1 and CDR2 from the germline V gene are SEHNR and FQNEAQ (reference sequence). The CDR3 covers 15 residues. The CDR3 coding sequence is TGTGCCAGCAGCCTGCGAGGGGGGCAAGAAAACACCATATATTTT. Translating it yields CASSLRGGQENTIYF.

The chain recombines TRBV19 with TRBJ2-5, with D tentatively TRBD2 (6 bases). V was pared by 9 bases and J by 2 bases, with 19 bases between. Germline CDR1 and CDR2: LNHDA and SQIVND (reference sequence). The CDR3 sequence is 15 residues long. CDR3 residues: CASSLGVAVQETQYF. CDR3 nucleotides: TGTGCCAGCAGCTTAGGGGTAGCGGTACAAGAGACCCAGTACTTC.

The chain joins TRBV20-1 to TRBJ2-5; D may match TRBD1 or TRBD2 (5 bases each). CDR3 length equals 16 residues. Germline V gene sequence: CDR1 DFQATT, CDR2 SNEGSKA (reference sequence). V shed 2 bases and J shed 4 bases, with 20 bases lying between them. This CDR3 reads CSARPHQGDGGETQYF. The CDR3 DNA follows: TGCAGTGCTAGACCCCATCAGGGAGATGGGGGAGAGACCCAGTACTTC.

This clonotype has ten or more counts. The chain uses TRBV5-1 and TRBJ1-5; a weak D match, TRBD1 (6 bases). Between the trimmed V and J ends, which lost 0 bases and 5 bases, there was a span of 9 bases. This CDR3 spans 14 amino acids. The germline V gene has CDR1 SGHRS and CDR2 YFSETQ. CDR3 bases: TGCGCCAGCAGCTTGGGGCCAGGGGATCAGCCCCAGCATTTT. Translating it yields CASSLGPGDQPQHF.

The sample holds many counts of this clonotype. The chain employs TRBV5-1 and TRBJ2-6; D ambiguous. The V and J ends lost 1 base and 0 bases respectively, with 8 bases between them. CDR3 length equals 16 residues. CDR1 and CDR2 from the germline V gene are SGHRS and YFSETQ. CDR3 residues: CASSLWPSSGANVLTF. The CDR3 DNA follows: TGCGCCAGCAGCTTGTGGCCGAGCTCTGGGGCCAACGTCCTGACTTTC. The whole variable domain, filled in from reference TRBV5-1 and TRBJ2-6, reads KAGVTQTPRYLIKTRGQQVTLSCSPISGHRSVSWYQQTPGQGLQFLFEYFSETQRNKGNFPGRFSGRQFSNSRSEMNVSTLELGDSALYLCASSLWPSSGANVLTFGAGSRLTVL.

The chain recombines TRBV20-1 with TRBJ2-5; 8 nucleotides match TRBD2. The V gene's germline CDR1 is DFQATT and CDR2 SNEGSKA (reference sequence). The ends lost 1 base at V and 1 base at J; junction bases unmatched: 2. This CDR3 is built from 14 residues. The CDR3 bases are TGCAGTGCTAGAGCGGGAGGGACCCAAGAGACCCAGTACTTC. Its protein product is CSARAGGTQETQYF.

The rearrangement uses TRBV28 and TRBJ2-5; a possible D gene is TRBD1 (6 bases). Trimming removed 1 base at V and 9 bases at J, with 18 bases between. CDR1 and CDR2 from the germline V gene are MDHEN and SYDVKM. The CDR3 covers 15 residues. CDR3 in DNA: TGTGCCAGCAGTTTATCCAGGGGACCAAATCAGCCCCAGTACTTC. Translating gives CASSLSRGPNQPQYF.

This sequence joins TRBV7-9 and TRBJ1-1; D is unresolved. The CDR3 runs to 13 residues. CDR1 is SEHNR and CDR2 is FQNEAQ in the germline V gene (reference sequence). V was clipped by 6 bases and J by 8 bases, with 16 bases between them. CDR3: CASSGTGNGEAFF. In DNA form, the CDR3 reads TGTGCCAGCAGTGGTACCGGGAACGGGGAAGCTTTCTTT.

The gene calls are TRBV15 and TRBJ2-5; tentatively, D is TRBD2 (6 bases). This CDR3 is 16 amino acids long. Germline V lookup: CDR1 LNHNV, CDR2 YYDKDF (reference sequence). Trimming pared 3 bases from V and 5 bases from J, leaving 19 bases between. The CDR3 coding sequence is TGTGCCACCAGCAGCTACGCGGGAAGTGGCGGGGAGACCCAGTACTTC. Its translation is CATSSYAGSGGETQYF.

This clonotype was detected only once. The chain employs TRBV10-3 and TRBJ1-2; D not certain. Trimming shortened V by 3 bases and J by 7 bases, and 18 bases separated the two germline ends. Germline CDR1 ENHRY, CDR2 SYGVKD. CDR3 length: 15 amino acids. In nucleotides, the CDR3 is TGTGCCATCAGTGACATGGGCGAAAAGATCGCTGGCTACACCTTC. It specifies CAISDMGEKIAGYTF.

In the case of this clonotype: An end of the junction differs from the germline gene, which may be a read error. The V and J genes are TRBV5-1 and TRBJ2-7; weak D call: TRBD2 (5 bases). This CDR3 has 13 residues. Germline V gene sequence: CDR1 SGHRS, CDR2 YFSETQ. CDR3 region: CASSYSREYEQYF. CDR3 DNA: TGTGCCAGCAGTTACTCGAGGGAATACGAGCAGTACTTC.

The chain recombines TRBV5-1 with TRBJ1-1; D is perhaps TRBD1 (5 bases). Trimming pared 6 bases from V and 4 bases from J, leaving 13 bases between. The CDR3 loop spans 13 amino acids. The germline gives CDR1 SGHRS, CDR2 YFSETQ. CDR3: CASIWGGSTEAFF. The CDR3 DNA sequence: TGCGCCAGCATTTGGGGCGGGAGCACTGAAGCTTTCTTT.

In its sample, this clonotype was seen once. A read error may explain this, as a much larger clone is one base away. The V gene is TRBV3-1, the J gene TRBJ1-5, with TRBD1 matching 8 bases. This CDR3 has 15 residues. Germline CDR1 LGHDT, CDR2 YNNKEL (reference sequence). With V trimmed by 4 bases and J by 6 bases, 8 bases remained unmatched. CDR3 residues: CASSLEDRDSQPQHF. CDR3 DNA sequence: TGTGCCAGCAGCCTTGAGGACAGGGACAGTCAGCCCCAGCATTTT. The variable domain in full, completed from reference TRBV3-1 and TRBJ1-5, reads DTAVSQTPKYLVTQMGNDKSIKCEQNLGHDTMYWYKQDSKKFLKIMFSYNNKELIINETVPNRFSPKSPDKAHLNLHINSLELGDSAVYFCASSLEDRDSQPQHFGDGTRLSIL.

On this clonotype: A much larger clone sits a single nucleotide away, making a read error possible. The rearrangement joins TRBV4-1 to TRBJ1-6, with D hard to call. Trimming shortened V by 2 bases and J by 11 bases, and 13 bases separated the two germline ends. The CDR3 extends over 14 amino acids. Germline CDR1 reads MGHRA; CDR2 reads YSYEKL. The CDR3 DNA is TGCGCCAGCAGCCAAAAACACGTATCCCCACCCCTCCACTTT. It yields the protein CASSQKHVSPPLHF.

In this sample, this clonotype turned up many times. CDR3 region: CSARIQGARGNQPQHF. The CDR3 DNA follows: TGCAGTGCTAGGATTCAGGGGGCGCGGGGCAATCAGCCCCAGCATTTT. The chain carries TRBV20-1 and TRBJ1-5; the match to TRBD1 covers 8 bases. The V gene's germline CDR1 is DFQATT and CDR2 SNEGSKA (reference sequence). V lost 3 bases and J lost 2; bases outside the gene matches: 9. The CDR3 has 16 residues.

The rearrangement links TRBV2 to TRBJ1-2; 7 bases are a match to TRBD1. This CDR3 comprises 14 residues. Germline CDR1 and CDR2: SNHLY and FYNNEI. CDR3 loop: CALTPTGTNYGYTF. DNA of the CDR3: TGTGCTCTAACCCCGACAGGGACTAACTATGGCTACACCTTC.

This clonotype was counted between two and nine times. The rearrangement uses TRBV10-3 and TRBJ1-2; 9 nucleotides match TRBD1. This CDR3 spans 13 amino acids. In germline, CDR1 is ENHRY, CDR2 SYGVKD. With V trimmed by 7 bases and J by 6 bases, 6 bases remained unmatched. The CDR3 sequence is CAITPGQGNGYTF. CDR3 DNA: TGTGCCATCACCCCGGGACAGGGTAATGGCTACACCTTC.

This clonotype was seen many times. The chain couples TRBV9 to TRBJ1-2; D gene uncertain. V was pared by 4 bases and J by 8 bases, with 15 bases between. The CDR3 totals 13 residues. Germline V gene data show CDR1 as SGDLS and CDR2 as YYNGEE. CDR3: CASSSREVGGYTF. As DNA, the CDR3 is TGTGCCAGCAGCTCCCGGGAGGTTGGAGGCTACACCTTC.

This clonotype was detected many times. V gene TRBV6-5 combines with J gene TRBJ1-6; D is unresolved. Germline CDR1 reads MNHEY; CDR2 reads SVGAGI. Trimming stripped 0 bases from V and 9 bases from J, with 9 bases between. The CDR3 has 14 residues. The CDR3: CASSYSFARSPLHF. CDR3 DNA: TGTGCCAGCAGTTACTCGTTTGCGCGTTCACCCCTCCACTTT.

The rearrangement links TRBV7-9 to TRBJ1-3; 10 bases are shared with TRBD1. V shed 5 bases, J shed 7 bases, and the junction held 14 bases outside the gene matches. Germline CDR1 and CDR2: SEHNR and FQNEAQ (reference sequence). CDR3 length equals 17 residues. The DNA for the CDR3 is TGTGCCAGCAGCCCGTCGGCGGGGACAGGGGCCGAGAACACCATATATTTT. Protein product: CASSPSAGTGAENTIYF.